This T cell receptor beta chain stems from a study of T cell changes during pregnancy in multiple sclerosis. Looked up from germline, CDR1 is SGHRS and CDR2 is YFSETQ. The trim removed 3 bases at V and 0 bases at J, leaving 23 bases unmatched. This CDR3 is 21 amino acids long. TCRdb's copy holds only in-frame clones and misses some; the assay was immunoSEQ multiplex PCR. The sample shows approximately 11,000 clones, over 90% of them seen only once. The origin of this receptor is a female donor with multiple sclerosis, enrolled in a pregnancy study. The specimen comprised CD4+ T cells from peripheral blood mononuclear cells, sampled before pregnancy. The chain combines TRBV5-1 with TRBJ2-7; TRBD2 aligns across 8 bases. In DNA form, the CDR3 reads TGCGCCAGCAGCTCCCCCCTCGGGGCGGGGGGCCTTATAGGGAGCTCCTACGAGCAGTACTTC. Translated: CASSSPLGAGGLIGSSYEQYF.